This is a list of T cell receptor beta chains from one sample in a study of T-cell memory formation after mild COVID-19. TCRdb re-called the 5' RACE reads through MiXCR, storing one row per CDR3 protein. This table holds fewer than 450,000 distinct CDR3 sequences, 20% to 25% found once. Sequenced sample: PBMCs or a T cell subset sorted from them (not recorded which). These receptors came from an adult woman who had mild COVID-19 (a few samples of this study predate the infection). Cell type and time point are not known. Each CDR3 is given with its conserved first and last residue. The D gene is left open where the match is weak. Size values are once, few and many counts, or a class for expanded clones, and some rows have none.

TRBD1 - TRBJ2-1 TRBV12-3/TRBV12-4 TGTGCCACCCTGACGACAGGGGAGTATGAGCAGTTCTTC CATLTTGEYEQFF
TRBD1 few TRBJ2-1 TRBV24-1 TGTGCCACCGGGACAGGGGCGGGCAATGAGCAGTTCTTC CATGTGAGNEQFF
TRBD1 - TRBJ1-1 TRBV30 TGTGCCTGGAGTATCCCAGGGGGTTTGAACACTGAAGCTTTCTTT CAWSIPGGLNTEAFF
TRBD1 - TRBJ2-7 TRBV5-6 TGTGCCAGCAGCATAGGGACAGGGGGCAACTACGAGCAGTACTTC CASSIGTGGNYEQYF
- few TRBJ2-3 TRBV5-1 TGCGCCAGCAGCTTGCCCTACTCAGATACGCAGTATTTT CASSLPYSDTQYF
TRBD2 many TRBJ2-1 TRBV3-1 TGTGCCAGCAGCCAAGTGAGAACTTGGGCGGGAGATGACAATGAGCAGTTCTTC CASSQVRTWAGDDNEQFF
- few TRBJ1-1 TRBV18 TGTGCCAGCTCCCCAAGCGGGGCCACTGAAGCTTTCTTT CASSPSGATEAFF
- - TRBJ2-1 TRBV7-9 TGTGCCAGCAGCCCCTCATGGACCCCGTTACACAATGAGCAGTTCTTC CASSPSWTPLHNEQFF
TRBD1 few TRBJ1-6 TRBV12-3/TRBV12-4 TGTGCCAGCAGAGTGAAGGGGGCGAAGCAGTATAGTGATTCACCCCTCCACTTT CASRVKGAKQYSDSPLHF
- - TRBJ2-1 TRBV5-1 TGCGCCAGCAGCTCCAATCGGGGATTTGAGCAGTTCTTC CASSSNRGFEQFF
- few TRBJ2-3 TRBV7-2 TGTGCCAGCAGCCCCGTGGGCGGGCTAGATACGCAGTATTTT CASSPVGGLDTQYF
TRBD2 - TRBJ2-5 TRBV11-3 TGTGCCAGCAGCCTTACCCCAGCGGGGAACCCCTGGAGGGAGACCCAGTACTTC CASSLTPAGNPWRETQYF
- few TRBJ1-1 TRBV5-1 TGCGCCAGCAGCTTATCAGGGGCCTCTGGGGCTTTCTTT CASSLSGASGAFF
- once TRBJ2-7 TRBV5-1 TGCGCCAGCAGCTTGCGCTCAGGGGAGTTGCCCTACGAGCAGTACTTC CASSLRSGELPYEQYF
- - TRBJ2-4 TRBV5-1 TGCGCCAGCAGCTTAAAGGGATCGGGAAACATTCAGTACTTC CASSLKGSGNIQYF
- few TRBJ2-7 TRBV12-3/TRBV12-4 TGTGCCAGCAGTTTAGGACAGCCGGGGCGCTACGAGCAGTACTTC CASSLGQPGRYEQYF
TRBD2 few TRBJ2-2 TRBV29-1 TGCAGCGTAATAGCGGGGTCCGGGGAGCTGTTTTTT CSVIAGSGELFF
- once TRBJ2-6 TRBV23-1 TGCGCCAGCAGTCAGTCGACAGTTTTCGCTGGGGCCAACGTCCTGACTTTC CASSQSTVFAGANVLTF
- - TRBJ1-6 TRBV6-2/TRBV6-3 TGTGCCAGCAGTCCCGGCTTTGAGGGTTCACCCCTCCACTTT CASSPGFEGSPLHF
- - TRBJ2-1 TRBV5-1 TGCGCCAGCACAGTCGGGACAAACTCCTACAATGAGCAGTTCTTC CASTVGTNSYNEQFF
TRBD1 few TRBJ2-7 TRBV28 TGTGCCAGCAGTTTACCCGGACAGGGTTTCTACGAGCAGTACTTC CASSLPGQGFYEQYF
TRBD2 few TRBJ2-5 TRBV12-3/TRBV12-4 TGTGCCAGCAGTCGGACTAGCGGGAGGTTGCGAGAGACCCAGTACTTC CASSRTSGRLRETQYF
- many TRBJ1-3 TRBV2 TGTGCCAGCAGAGATACTGGGTTCATCTCTGGAAACACCATATATTTT CASRDTGFISGNTIYF
- once TRBJ2-2 TRBV5-6 TGTGCCAGCAGCTTGCCCTGGTCCGGGGAGCTGTTTTTT CASSLPWSGELFF
TRBD1 few TRBJ2-4 TRBV5-1 TGCGCCAGCAGCTTGAGGTCAGGGGGCGTCGGCATTCAGTACTTC CASSLRSGGVGIQYF
TRBD2 - TRBJ2-3 TRBV4-3 TGCGCCAGCAGCCAAGAGGTTGGGACTAGCGGGAAGCAGTATTTT CASSQEVGTSGKQYF
- few TRBJ2-5 TRBV20-1 TGCAGTGCTAGAGTGACACGCGGGGCTGACCGGGAGACCCAGTACTTC CSARVTRGADRETQYF
- many TRBJ2-4 TRBV4-3 TGCGCCAGCAGCCAAGACGGGCTAGCCAAAAACATTCAGTACTTC CASSQDGLAKNIQYF
TRBD1 few TRBJ2-7 TRBV5-1 TGCGCCAGCAGCATACGGGACAGTCCCAGCTCCTACGAGCAGTACTTC CASSIRDSPSSYEQYF
- - TRBJ1-5 TRBV7-8 TGTGCCAGCAGCTTAGTCACGGGGATCGTCAATCAGCCCCAGCATTTT CASSLVTGIVNQPQHF
- - TRBJ2-4 TRBV4-3 TGCGCCAGCAGCCAAGTCCCCAGGTCAGGGGGGAAGAACATTCAGTACTTC CASSQVPRSGGKNIQYF
- few TRBJ2-7 TRBV5-1 TGCGCCAGCAGCTTGGATATGGCAGGGAGGAGCGAGCAGTACTTC CASSLDMAGRSEQYF
TRBD1 few TRBJ2-3 TRBV20-1 TGCAGTGCTAGAGCCCAGGGGGTTCGGGCAGATACGCAGTATTTT CSARAQGVRADTQYF
- - TRBJ1-5 TRBV5-6 TGTGCCAGCAGCCCCGGGGCCAGTGGGCAGCCCCAGCATTTT CASSPGASGQPQHF
- - TRBJ2-2 TRBV3-1 TGTGCCAGCACCCGGACAGTCTCAAGCGGGGAGCTGTTTTTT CASTRTVSSGELFF
- - TRBJ2-1 TRBV12-3/TRBV12-4 TGTGCCAGCAGAAATCTTCAAGGAGTTTACAATGAGCAGTTCTTC CASRNLQGVYNEQFF
TRBD2 - TRBJ2-7 TRBV20-1 TGCAGTGCTACGCCGACTAGCGGGGCATCCTACGAGCAGTACTTC CSATPTSGASYEQYF
TRBD1 - TRBJ1-5 TRBV20-1 TGCAGTGCTAGAGATAGGGGACAGCCTAATCAGCCCCAGCATTTT CSARDRGQPNQPQHF